The source of this T cell receptor (beta chain) is a study of cytomegalovirus exposure and HLA in healthy donors (dated by TCRdb to 2017 to 2019). In terms of the full investigation: An earlier analysis of some 620 of the donors reported approximately 300 Gb of sequence data and about 120 million unique TCR beta sequences obtained from around 190 million T cells. Rather than using new phenotypic data, the later analysis identified candidate immune exposures from TCR beta sequences and from how often those sequences occurred across donors. To predict cytomegalovirus infection status, the study combined high-throughput TCR immunosequencing, statistical association of individual TCRs with disease status, and machine learning. All discovery cohort repertoires had been generated using a single sequencing platform. On average, around 240,000 unique TCR beta nucleotide sequences were sequenced per donor among 398 genotyped donors of the cohort, with roughly 18% of those sequences being non-productive. The aim of the study was to test whether cataloging public T cell receptors could identify signatures of past pathogen exposure. An early release that covered around 590 HLA-typed donors contained about 290 gigabases of sequencing data and tens of millions of unique TCR sequences. A later analysis re-examined previously published TCR beta repertoires from 600 to 700 donors and added high-resolution HLA genotyping to investigate patterns of TCR occurrence. The study used immunosequencing to profile the T cell repertoires of under 700 subjects and linked those repertoires to cytomegalovirus serostatus. A separate validation cohort of 100 to 150 different subjects was used in addition to the 666-subject first cohort. About 5 DR-DQ haplotypes were handled as single units for association and clustering, since linkage in the cohort was strong. An earlier analysis of 500 to 750 of the donors applied high-throughput TCR beta sequencing to assess whether each TCR beta V gene segment acted as functional or pseudogenic. Of the roughly 420 genotyped donors, 65% to 90% were placed in the genetic ancestry cluster associated with self-reported Caucasian donors. Donor age, sex, ethnicity and CMV serostatus were compiled together with the repertoire data. A later genetic analysis used genome-wide SNP genotypes for about 55% of the 666 donors, treating that subset as a discovery cohort. Class I and class II HLA loci were covered by the typing at four-digit resolution. The number of typed donors differed by locus: about 620-630 for A, B, C, DRB1 and DQB1; approximately 530 for DQA1; approximately 600 for DPA1; and approximately 450 for DPB1. Overall results and qualifications from the work: The study listed 164 TCR beta chains as associated with cytomegalovirus. A further reported finding was that TCR beta sequences accurately predicted the HLA-A and HLA-B alleles for most subjects in the first cohort. Correlated functional status among segregating V segments might be attributable to linkage disequilibrium, but an unknown experimental factor could not be ruled out. Because HLA typing was missing for some donors at each locus, association tests included only the typed subset. At a false discovery rate of 0.05, a later analysis linked 16,951 TCR beta sequences to specific HLA alleles. According to a later analysis, TCR association rates differed among HLA loci, with DRB1 alleles showing the most associated TCRs and HLA-C alleles showing the fewest. Strong co-occurrence of HLA alleles, especially DR and DQ, made assigning TCR associations to individual alleles difficult. Most TCR sequences were seen in very few donors, while some public TCRs were found in many individuals. For the cohort, immune exposure information was limited to CMV serostatus. Only TCR beta chains were sequenced in this cohort, and the absence of alpha or paired-chain data limited detectable features. The sequencing pipeline was judged likely to have produced a cluster of highly shared sequence variants as a technical artifact. In a later analysis, HLA-associated TCR beta chains showed more clonal expansion and lower generation probabilities than non-associated chains that were equally common. The authors suggested that the approach could potentially be extended to other disease states and immunological phenotypes. A later genetic analysis reported fewer N-insertions in productive TCRs among donors in an Asian-associated ancestry cluster than the roughly 700-donor mean. Sequencing depth was assumed to be roughly uniform across donors in the presence/absence analyses, though that assumption may not hold. In a later analysis, most CMV-associated TCR beta chains were found to appear HLA-restricted, with HLA associations seemingly driven largely by CMV exposure. Because the 87-base-pair reads could not distinguish some IMGT-functional V segments, including TRBV6-2 and TRBV6-3, those segments were excluded. Three of the identified cytomegalovirus-associated TCR beta chains were confirmed in vitro to be specific for cytomegalovirus antigens. A later analysis reported that several top co-occurrence clusters appeared linked to parvovirus B19, influenza, CMV and Epstein-Barr virus. An association between a missense DCLRE1C variant and V-gene and J-gene trimming of TCR beta chains was found in a later genetic analysis and replicated in an independent cohort. Because counts were too low, 15 to 20 rarely observed V segments, including chromosome 9 orphons, were excluded from the earlier analysis of several hundred of the donors. Broadly in line with IMGT annotations, most TCR beta V segments showed up in productive rearrangements about 90% or about 30% of the time in an earlier analysis of approximately 600 of the donors. In both the original and validation cohorts, the classifier was reported to diagnose cytomegalovirus status with high specificity and sensitivity.

This clone was counted only a few times. Its antigen is currently not known. Per-nucleotide qualities are absent, and no much larger clonotype sits a single base away. The CDR3 starts with the cysteine, ends with the phenylalanine, and has 13 residues. The entry retains the CDR3 DNA only, 39 bases that are in frame from base 1. The V end loses 8 bases and the J end loses 13 bases, and a stretch of 21 bases separates them. Looking up the germline V gene yields CDR1 SGHVT and CDR2 SQSDAQ. The library was generated by the immunoSEQ multiplex PCR assay. A mixture of 60 forward primers for TCR Vbeta segments and 13 reverse primers for TCR Jbeta segments was used in the multiplex PCR. Amplification of the CDR3 region of rearranged TCR beta genes was performed with a multiplex PCR assay on genomic DNA. On the Illumina HiSeq System, the amplified TCR beta libraries were sequenced as 87-base-pair reads. Per the original workflow: In a later analysis, around 80 million unique TCR beta chains were counted across the 500 to 850 repertoires, and around 10 million of these chains were shared by at least two donors. Raw reads were error-corrected and collapsed into unique sequences with a nearest-neighbor algorithm that merged closely related sequences to remove PCR and sequencing errors. V, D and J gene segments were assigned by aligning CDR3 sequences to IMGT reference sequences. Each retained sequence needed at least a six-nucleotide match to both a V gene segment and a J gene segment. Rearrangements were classified as productive when the CDR3 lacked stop codons and remained in frame with V and J, and all other rearrangements were classified as non-productive. CDR3 was defined by IMGT convention, running from the second conserved V-encoded cysteine to the conserved J-encoded phenylalanine. The earlier analysis of 500 to 600 of the donors excluded sequences that lacked an unambiguous match to a single V gene segment. In an earlier analysis of some 590 of the donors, a V segment was called functional when productive rearrangements were above 56.7%, and segregating when the standard deviation between donors exceeded 5%. To diagnose cytomegalovirus status from the catalog of TCR beta chain sequences, a statistical classification framework was built. In a later analysis, V and J genes were assigned by comparing TCR nucleotide sequences against IMGT/GENE-DB human TR gene sequences. In a later analysis, CDR3 sequences and most-parsimonious VDJ recombination scenarios were assigned using the TCRdist pipeline. In a later analysis, each TCR beta chain was defined by its CDR3 amino acid sequence together with its V-gene family, and reads without a unique V-gene family were excluded. A later analysis removed roughly 590 highly shared, low-generation-probability nucleotide sequences to deal with suspected cross-contamination and a sequencing artifact. A later analysis calculated a clonal expansion index for each public chain from normalized within-repertoire ranks of inferred template counts. A later analysis computed generation probabilities with a VDJ recombination model fitted to out-of-frame rearrangements, and checked the results against IGoR. Hypergeometric tests were used in a later analysis to score TCR-TCR, TCR-HLA and TCR-CMV co-occurrence, with a repertoire-size bias correction applied to the TCR pairs. In a later analysis, false discovery rates were estimated by permuting HLA or CMV assignments 20 times. In a later analysis, co-occurring TCRs were grouped using DBSCAN, and TCRdist sequence similarity was added for clustering within HLA-allele-positive subsets. Co-occurrence clustering excluded repertoires with fewer than 30,000 or more than 120,000 public chains, plus five with anomalous nucleotide sharing. Here the immuneACCESS table is served through TCRdb, limited to in-frame sequences with V and J called. Missing clones are a known gap in these copies; in checked studies unresolved V genes cover under half, and the rest lacks a known reason. V, J and clone size derive from that table, while D and trimming were established from the DNA sequence. This sample has some 140,000 clones in its table, and 70% to 85% of those were observed once. Clones ranked in the top ten supply 8.8% of the sample.

The cohort comprised hundreds of healthy bone marrow donors. All cohort members were sampled while nominally healthy, although unrecorded immune exposures were likely present. The donor was CMV seropositive and belonged to the group of 250 to 300 seropositive cohort members. A peripheral blood sample was provided by each donor, and peripheral blood mononuclear cells were used for TCR beta sequencing. Genomic DNA was extracted from the blood cell samples with the Qiagen DNeasy Blood Extraction Kit. This receptor was obtained from a woman in her 50s in good health and CMV-seropositive. The chain is encoded by TRBV7-4 joined to TRBJ2-4; D gene: possibly TRBD1, on 5 matching bases. Sequenced material: PBMCs. Read as DNA, the sequence is TGTGCCAGCCCCCGTCGTTGGGGCCCAGCCCAGTACTTC. Translated, this gives CASPRRWGPAQYF.